These T cell receptor beta chains were read from a single sample in a study of cytomegalovirus exposure and HLA in healthy donors. This table comes from immunoSEQ multiplex PCR, and its TCRdb copy is limited to in-frame clones, with some not included. The sample records 130,000 or so clones, roughly 80% being singletons. Input material: PBMCs. These receptor sequences come from a female donor in good health and CMV-seronegative. Each CDR3 is given with its conserved first and last residue. The D gene is left open where the match is weak. The listing skips clone size in some rows; elsewhere it reads once, few, many or a size class.

>14|TRBV7-2|once|NA|TRBJ1-6
CASSWRVIDSPLHF
TGTGCCAGCAGCTGGAGGGTGATCGATTCACCCCTCCACTTT
>16|TRBV4-1|NA|NA|TRBJ2-1
CASSQDPSGPQREQFF
TGCGCCAGCAGCCAAGATCCCAGCGGTCCCCAGAGGGAGCAGTTCTTC
>12|TRBV27|once|NA|TRBJ2-7
CASSLTGYEQYF
TGTGCCAGCAGTTTAACGGGCTACGAGCAGTACTTC
>15|TRBV9|NA|TRBD1|TRBJ1-1
CASSVYQGAGTEAFF
TGTGCCAGCAGCGTATATCAGGGGGCGGGGACTGAAGCTTTCTTT
>15|TRBV5-6|NA|NA|TRBJ1-4
CASSLYQGINEKLFF
TGTGCCAGCAGCTTGTATCAGGGTATAAATGAAAAACTGTTTTTT
>14|TRBV18|NA|NA|TRBJ1-3
CASSPGAPGNTIYF
TGTGCCAGCTCACCAGGGGCTCCTGGAAACACCATATATTTT
>14|TRBV6-1|few|TRBD1|TRBJ1-1
CASSEISGTGDAFF
TGTGCCAGCAGTGAAATCTCCGGGACAGGGGACGCTTTCTTT
>17|TRBV10-1|NA|NA|TRBJ2-1
CASSESKGSKIYNEQFF
TGCGCCAGCAGTGAGTCGAAAGGGAGCAAAATCTACAATGAGCAGTTCTTC
>18|TRBV14|NA|TRBD1|TRBJ2-3
CASSQFPRRQGITDTQYF
TGTGCCAGCAGCCAATTCCCAAGGAGACAGGGAATCACAGATACGCAGTATTTT
>18|TRBV28|NA|TRBD1|TRBJ2-3
CASSPVVPGQGYTDTQYF
TGTGCCAGCAGTCCCGTCGTCCCGGGACAGGGCTACACAGATACGCAGTATTTT
>14|TRBV11-1|few|TRBD1|TRBJ1-2
CASSLGQGDYGYTF
TGTGCCAGCAGCTTGGGACAGGGTGACTATGGCTACACCTTC
>15|TRBV5-6|NA|TRBD2|TRBJ2-1
CASSFAGTTNNEQFF
TGTGCCAGCAGCTTTGCCGGGACTACAAACAATGAGCAGTTCTTC
>10|TRBV28|NA|NA|TRBJ2-5
CASSTSTQYF
NA